A single T cell receptor beta chain is shown here with its context. The sample originates from a study of somatic mutations in cytotoxic T cells in rheumatoid arthritis. Only in-frame clones appear in the TCRdb table, and some are missing; sequencing was by immunoSEQ multiplex PCR. The sample has approximately 13,000 clones, less than 80% seen once. Germline assignment: CDR1 MRHNA and CDR2 SNTAGT. The CDR3 has 16 amino acids. Trimming removed 3 bases at V and 7 bases at J, with 19 bases between. The chain carries TRBV6-4 and TRBJ2-1; maybe TRBD2 (6 bases). The sequenced sample was CD8+ T cells sorted from blood. This receptor was identified in a man between 70 and 80 years old in good health. CDR3 loop: CASSEGTAVGGNEQFF. CDR3 nucleotide sequence: TGTGCCAGCAGTGAAGGGACTGCGGTTGGGGGGAATGAGCAGTTCTTC.